This T cell receptor (beta chain) was sequenced in a study of T cell repertoires in cytomegalovirus infection. The study's findings and limits: In two of eight donors, the top clonotype was HLA-C-restricted CMV-specific.

The CDR3 contains 15 residues. V trimming: 5 bases; J trimming: 3 bases; junction bases outside the gene matches: 10. Germline V gives CDR1 SEHNR, CDR2 FQNEAQ (reference sequence). MiXCR, run by TCRdb on the reads, gives a single entry per CDR3 protein. The sample consists of about a million distinct CDR3 sequences, under 40% of them appearing once. This clonotype was seen a few times. Its cognate antigen is unknown. The chain couples TRBV7-9 to TRBJ2-7, with 7 bases identical to TRBD1. The sequence was collected from a human donor in good health (CMV status not recorded). Some clones in this sample may be carry-over from other donors' samples. This sample comprised cultured CD8+ T cells from PBMCs, obtained from culture after CMV antigen stimulation. The CDR3 DNA reads TGTGCCAGCAGCCCCCGGACAGGTGACCTCTACGAGCAGTACTTC. Translation: CASSPRTGDLYEQYF. Full variable domain (missing parts from reference TRBV7-9 and TRBJ2-7): DTGVSQNPRHKITKRGQNVTFRCDPISEHNRLYWYRQTLGQGPEFLTYFQNEAQLEKSRLLSDRFSAERPKGSFSTLEIQRTEQGDSAMYLCASSPRTGDLYEQYFGPGTRLTVT.